This TCR beta chain was recorded in a study of blood T cell repertoires in COVID-19. Study summary: Acute and convalescent COVID-19 samples came from the United States, Italy and Spain. The cDNA or gDNA used as material had been derived from T cells, B-cell-depleted T cells, or PBMCs.

Original methodology: It was from reference gene primer amplification that nucleated cell counts were estimated. Using immunoSEQ multiplex PCR, the repertoire was profiled, and TCRdb retains in-frame clones only, with some absent. The D gene and trimming were derived from the DNA, and the V and J assignments and clone size from that table. The sample consists of more than 300,000 clones, around four fifths of them appearing once. The material sequenced was peripheral blood. The source is a woman aged 50 to 60 with acute or convalescent COVID-19.

The CDR3 protein is CASTRYYGGLSTDTQYF. The CDR3 nucleotides read TGCGCCAGCACCCGTTACTACGGGGGGCTTAGCACAGATACGCAGTATTTT. This rearrangement joins TRBV23-1 to TRBJ2-3; D is perhaps TRBD2 (7 bases). TRBV23-1 is classed as an ORF, of uncertain function. The CDR3 runs to 17 residues. Trimming removed 7 bases from V and 0 bases from J, with 20 bases in between.